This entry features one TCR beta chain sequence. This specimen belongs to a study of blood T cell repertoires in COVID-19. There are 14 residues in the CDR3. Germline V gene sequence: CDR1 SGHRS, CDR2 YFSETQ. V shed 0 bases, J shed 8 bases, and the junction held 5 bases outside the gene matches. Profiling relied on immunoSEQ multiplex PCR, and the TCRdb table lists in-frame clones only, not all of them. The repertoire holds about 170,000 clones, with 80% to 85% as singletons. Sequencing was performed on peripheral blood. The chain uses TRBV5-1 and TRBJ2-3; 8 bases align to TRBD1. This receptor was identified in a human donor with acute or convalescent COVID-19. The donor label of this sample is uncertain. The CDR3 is CASSLGTGPGTQYF. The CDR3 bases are TGCGCCAGCAGCTTGGGGACAGGGCCGGGTACGCAGTATTTT.